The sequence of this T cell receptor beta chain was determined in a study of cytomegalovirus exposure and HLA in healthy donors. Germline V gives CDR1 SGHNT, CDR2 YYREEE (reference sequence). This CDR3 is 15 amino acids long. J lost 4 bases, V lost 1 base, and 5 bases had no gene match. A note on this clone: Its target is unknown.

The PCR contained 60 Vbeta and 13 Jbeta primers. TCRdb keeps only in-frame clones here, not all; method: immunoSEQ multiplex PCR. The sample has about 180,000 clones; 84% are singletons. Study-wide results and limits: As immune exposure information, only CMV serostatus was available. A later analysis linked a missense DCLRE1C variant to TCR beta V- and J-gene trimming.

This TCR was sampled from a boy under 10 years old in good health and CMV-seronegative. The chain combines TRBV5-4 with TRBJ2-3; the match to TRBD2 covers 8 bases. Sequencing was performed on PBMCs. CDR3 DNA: TGTGCCAGCAGCTTGAAGCGGGAGCGGGCAGATACGCAGTATTTT. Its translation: CASSLKRERADTQYF.